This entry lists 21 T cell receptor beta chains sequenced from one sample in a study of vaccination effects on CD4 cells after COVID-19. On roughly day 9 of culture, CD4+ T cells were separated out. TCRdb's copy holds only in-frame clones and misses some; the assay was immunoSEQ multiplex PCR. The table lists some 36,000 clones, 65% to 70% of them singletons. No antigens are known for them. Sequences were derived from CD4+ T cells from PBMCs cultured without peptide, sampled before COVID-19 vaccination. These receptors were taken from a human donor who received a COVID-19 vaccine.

The CDR3 nucleotides are TGTGCCAGCAGTTCGAGCAGGGCCTCCTACGAGCAGTACTTC. Encoded protein: CASSSSRASYEQYF. The V and J genes are TRBV6-6 and TRBJ2-7, with D tentatively TRBD1 (5 bases). Germline CDR1 reads MNHNY; CDR2 reads SVGAGI (reference sequence). The CDR3 spans 14 residues. V lost 4 bases and J lost 0, with 10 bases in between.

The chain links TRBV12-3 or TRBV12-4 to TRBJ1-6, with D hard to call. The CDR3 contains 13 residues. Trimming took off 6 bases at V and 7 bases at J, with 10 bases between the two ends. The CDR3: CASSLAENSPLHF. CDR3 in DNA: TGTGCCAGCAGCCTCGCCGAGAATTCACCCCTCCACTTT.

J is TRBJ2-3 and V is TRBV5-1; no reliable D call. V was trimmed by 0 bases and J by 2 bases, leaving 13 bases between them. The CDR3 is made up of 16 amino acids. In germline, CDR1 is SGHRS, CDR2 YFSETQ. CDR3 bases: TGCGCCAGCAGCTTGGGCAGGCCTGGAGACACAGATACGCAGTATTTT. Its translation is CASSLGRPGDTDTQYF.

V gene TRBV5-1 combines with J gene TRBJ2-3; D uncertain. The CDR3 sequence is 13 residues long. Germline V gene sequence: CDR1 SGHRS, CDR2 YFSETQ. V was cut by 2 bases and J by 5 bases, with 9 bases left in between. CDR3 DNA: TGCGCCAGCAGCTTCTCCTCTCAAGATACGCAGTATTTT. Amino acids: CASSFSSQDTQYF.

The CDR3 here is CASSIGGQSLGQYF. The CDR3 nucleotides read TGTGCCAGTAGTATAGGAGGTCAGTCCCTAGGGCAGTACTTC. The chain links TRBV19 to TRBJ2-7; unclear D gene. The CDR3 consists of 14 residues. Per germline, CDR1 LNHDA and CDR2 SQIVND (reference sequence). Trimming stripped 1 base from V and 9 bases from J, with 16 bases between. Combining the CDR3 with reference TRBV19 and TRBJ2-7 gives the whole variable domain DGGITQSPKYLFRKEGQNVTLSCEQNLNHDAMYWYRQDPGQGLRLIYYSQIVNDFQKGDIAEGYSVSREKKESFPLTVTSAQKNPTAFYLCASSIGGQSLGQYFGPGTRLTVT.

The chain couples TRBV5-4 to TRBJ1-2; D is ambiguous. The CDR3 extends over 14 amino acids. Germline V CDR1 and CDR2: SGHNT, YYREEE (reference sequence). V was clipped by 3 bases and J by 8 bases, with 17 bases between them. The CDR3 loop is CASSSQETVGGYTF. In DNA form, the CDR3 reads TGTGCCAGCAGCTCCCAGGAAACAGTCGGCGGCTACACCTTC.

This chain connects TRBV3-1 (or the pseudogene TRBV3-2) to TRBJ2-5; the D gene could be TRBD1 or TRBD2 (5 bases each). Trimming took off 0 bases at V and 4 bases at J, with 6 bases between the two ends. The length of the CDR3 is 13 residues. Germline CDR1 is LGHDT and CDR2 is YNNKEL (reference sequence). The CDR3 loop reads CASSQEGVETQYF. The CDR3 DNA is TGTGCCAGCAGCCAAGAGGGGGTAGAGACCCAGTACTTC.

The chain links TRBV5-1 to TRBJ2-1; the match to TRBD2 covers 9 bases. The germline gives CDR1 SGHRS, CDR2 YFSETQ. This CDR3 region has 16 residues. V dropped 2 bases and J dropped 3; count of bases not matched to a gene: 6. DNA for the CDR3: TGCGCCAGCAGCTTACCCAGCGGGGGGATCTACAATGAGCAGTTCTTC. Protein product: CASSLPSGGIYNEQFF.

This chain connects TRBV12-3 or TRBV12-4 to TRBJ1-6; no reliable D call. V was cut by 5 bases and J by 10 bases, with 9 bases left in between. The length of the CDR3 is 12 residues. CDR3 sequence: CASSQQVSPLHF. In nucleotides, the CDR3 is TGTGCCAGCAGTCAACAAGTCTCACCCCTCCACTTT.

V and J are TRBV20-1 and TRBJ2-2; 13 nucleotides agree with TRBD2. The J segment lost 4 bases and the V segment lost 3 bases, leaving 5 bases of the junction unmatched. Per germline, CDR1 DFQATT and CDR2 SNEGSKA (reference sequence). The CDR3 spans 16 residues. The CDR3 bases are TGCAGTGCTAGTGGACTAGCGGGGGCCGCCACCGGGGAGCTGTTTTTT. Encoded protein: CSASGLAGAATGELFF.

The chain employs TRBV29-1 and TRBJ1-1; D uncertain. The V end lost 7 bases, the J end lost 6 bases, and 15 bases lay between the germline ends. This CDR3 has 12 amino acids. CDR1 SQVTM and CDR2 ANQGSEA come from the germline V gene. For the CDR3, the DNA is TGCAGCGCGACGCCCGGCTGGGCTGAAGCTTTCTTT. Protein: CSATPGWAEAFF.

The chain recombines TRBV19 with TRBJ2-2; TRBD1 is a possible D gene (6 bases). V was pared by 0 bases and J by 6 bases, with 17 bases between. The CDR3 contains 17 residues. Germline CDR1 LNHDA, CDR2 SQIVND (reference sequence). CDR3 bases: TGTGCCAGTAGTATAGAAGGGGGAGCGCATTTCGCCGGGGAGCTGTTTTTT. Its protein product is CASSIEGGAHFAGELFF.

The CDR3 DNA reads TGTGCCACCAGCAAGCAGATCTCTGGGGCCAACGTCCTGACTTTC. It codes for CATSKQISGANVLTF. V usage is TRBV15 and J usage is TRBJ2-6; unclear D gene. Germline V CDR1 and CDR2: LNHNV, YYDKDF (reference sequence). V shed 4 bases and J shed 0 bases, with 7 bases lying between them. The CDR3 loop spans 15 amino acids.

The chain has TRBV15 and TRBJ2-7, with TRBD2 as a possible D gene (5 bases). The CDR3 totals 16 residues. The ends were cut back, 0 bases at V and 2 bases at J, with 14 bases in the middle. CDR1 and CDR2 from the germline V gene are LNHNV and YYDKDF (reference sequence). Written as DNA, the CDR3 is TGTGCCACCAGCAGAGATCTTCCGGGAATGGCCTACGAGCAGTACTTC. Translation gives CATSRDLPGMAYEQYF.

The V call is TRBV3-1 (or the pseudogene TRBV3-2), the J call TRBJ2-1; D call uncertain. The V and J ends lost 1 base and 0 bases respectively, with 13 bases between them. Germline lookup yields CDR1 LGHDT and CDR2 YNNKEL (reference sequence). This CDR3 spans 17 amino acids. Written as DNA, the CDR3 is TGTGCCAGCAGCCAAGCGGTCTTCACAAGCTCCTACAATGAGCAGTTCTTC. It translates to CASSQAVFTSSYNEQFF.

CDR3 residues: CASSPPGQSANTGELFF. For the CDR3, the DNA is TGCGCCAGCAGCCCACCGGGACAGAGTGCGAACACCGGGGAGCTGTTTTTT. This rearrangement joins TRBV5-1 to TRBJ2-2; 7 bases map to TRBD1. The CDR3 totals 17 residues. The germline V gene encodes CDR1 SGHRS and CDR2 YFSETQ. With 4 bases clipped from V and 0 bases from J, the junction kept 9 bases outside the gene matches.

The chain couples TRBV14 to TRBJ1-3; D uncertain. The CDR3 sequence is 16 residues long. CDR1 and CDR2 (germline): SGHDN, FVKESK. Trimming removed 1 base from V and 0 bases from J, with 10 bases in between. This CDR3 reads CASSQGTLRSGNTIYF. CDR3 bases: TGTGCCAGCAGCCAAGGGACTTTACGCTCTGGAAACACCATATATTTT. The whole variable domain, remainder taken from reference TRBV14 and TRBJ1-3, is EAGVTQFPSHSVIEKGQTVTLRCDPISGHDNLYWYRRVMGKEIKFLLHFVKESKQDESGMPNNRFLAERTGGTYSTLKVQPAELEDSGVYFCASSQGTLRSGNTIYFGEGSWLTVV.

CDR3 nucleotide sequence: TGTGCCAGCTCACCAAACGGGCCGTATCAGCCCCAGCATTTT. Amino acid sequence: CASSPNGPYQPQHF. The J gene is TRBJ1-5, the V gene TRBV18, with D unclear. Germline CDR1 is KGHSH and CDR2 is LQKENI. Trimming left V 2 bases short and J 5 bases short, with 10 bases between. The CDR3 length is 14 residues.

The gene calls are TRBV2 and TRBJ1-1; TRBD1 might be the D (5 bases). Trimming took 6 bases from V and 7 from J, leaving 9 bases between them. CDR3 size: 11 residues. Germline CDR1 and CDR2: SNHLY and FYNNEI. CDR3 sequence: CASRADSEAFF. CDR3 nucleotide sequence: TGTGCCAGCAGGGCTGACAGTGAAGCTTTCTTT.

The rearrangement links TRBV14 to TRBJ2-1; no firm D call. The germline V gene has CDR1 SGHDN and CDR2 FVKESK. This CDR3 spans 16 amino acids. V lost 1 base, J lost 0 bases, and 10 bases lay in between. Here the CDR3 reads CASSQGWANSYNEQFF. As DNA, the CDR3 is TGTGCCAGCAGCCAAGGGTGGGCGAACTCCTACAATGAGCAGTTCTTC.

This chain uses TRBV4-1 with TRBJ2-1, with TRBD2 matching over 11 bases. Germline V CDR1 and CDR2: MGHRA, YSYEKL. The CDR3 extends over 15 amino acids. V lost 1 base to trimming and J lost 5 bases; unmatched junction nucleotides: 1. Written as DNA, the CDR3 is TGCGCCAGCAGCCAAGTGGGACTAGCGGACAATGAGCAGTTCTTC. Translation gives CASSQVGLADNEQFF.